This is a list of T cell receptor beta chains from one sample in a study of T-cell memory formation after mild COVID-19. From the 5' RACE reads, TCRdb called clonotypes with MiXCR, one entry per CDR3 protein. Among some 440,000 distinct CDR3 sequences, approximately 23% were seen once, and the ten largest hold about 12%. Sequenced: PBMCs or a T cell subset sorted from them (not recorded which). The source is an adult woman who had mild COVID-19 (a few samples of this study predate the infection). Cell type and time point are not known. The CDR3 runs from the conserved cysteine through the conserved F or W. The D gene is left open where the match is weak. Size values are once, few and many counts, or a class for expanded clones, and some rows have none.

d_call: TRBD2; v_call: TRBV12-3/TRBV12-4; clone_size: few; j_call: TRBJ2-2; cdr3_aa: CAIPSSGRPGGELFF; cdr3_nt: TGTGCCATCCCCTCGAGCGGGAGACCTGGCGGGGAGCTGTTTTTT
d_call: TRBD1; v_call: TRBV11-2; clone_size: NA; j_call: TRBJ1-6; cdr3_aa: CASSQDRDSPLHF; cdr3_nt: TGTGCCAGCAGCCAGGACAGGGACTCACCCCTCCACTTT
d_call: TRBD2; v_call: TRBV7-9; clone_size: few; j_call: TRBJ2-1; cdr3_aa: CASSRTSGPYNEQFF; cdr3_nt: TGTGCCAGCAGCCGTACTAGCGGTCCCTACAATGAGCAGTTCTTC
d_call: NA; v_call: TRBV12-3/TRBV12-4; clone_size: NA; j_call: TRBJ2-7; cdr3_aa: CASSASGREEQYF; cdr3_nt: TGTGCCAGCAGTGCCTCGGGCCGGGAAGAGCAGTACTTC
d_call: NA; v_call: TRBV15; clone_size: NA; j_call: TRBJ2-1; cdr3_aa: CATSRESPYNEQFF; cdr3_nt: TGTGCCACCAGCAGAGAGAGCCCCTACAATGAGCAGTTCTTC
d_call: NA; v_call: TRBV7-9; clone_size: NA; j_call: TRBJ2-7; cdr3_aa: CASSLVSGLSSYEQYF; cdr3_nt: TGTGCCAGCAGCTTAGTGAGCGGGCTAAGCTCCTACGAGCAGTACTTC
d_call: NA; v_call: TRBV7-9; clone_size: many; j_call: TRBJ2-3; cdr3_aa: CASSYSGASTDTQYF; cdr3_nt: TGTGCCAGCAGCTATAGTGGCGCTAGCACAGATACGCAGTATTTT
d_call: NA; v_call: TRBV6-5; clone_size: NA; j_call: TRBJ1-2; cdr3_aa: CASSYSGAHGYTF; cdr3_nt: TGTGCCAGCAGTTACTCGGGGGCCCATGGCTACACCTTC
d_call: TRBD1; v_call: TRBV12-3/TRBV12-4; clone_size: few; j_call: TRBJ2-7; cdr3_aa: CASSTGTGPLEQYF; cdr3_nt: TGTGCCAGCAGCACCGGGACAGGTCCCCTGGAGCAGTACTTC
d_call: NA; v_call: TRBV3-1; clone_size: few; j_call: TRBJ2-7; cdr3_aa: CASSQDRSQSYEQYF; cdr3_nt: TGTGCCAGCAGCCAAGACAGGTCCCAATCCTACGAGCAGTACTTC
d_call: NA; v_call: TRBV29-1; clone_size: once; j_call: TRBJ2-7; cdr3_aa: CSVEDEGGSYEQYF; cdr3_nt: TGCAGCGTTGAAGATGAGGGGGGCTCCTACGAGCAGTACTTC
d_call: NA; v_call: TRBV12-3/TRBV12-4; clone_size: few; j_call: TRBJ2-2; cdr3_aa: CASTSGHPGELFF; cdr3_nt: TGTGCCAGCACCTCAGGGCACCCCGGGGAGCTGTTTTTT
d_call: NA; v_call: TRBV7-9; clone_size: few; j_call: TRBJ1-1; cdr3_aa: CASSLPEAFF; cdr3_nt: TGTGCCAGCAGCTTGCCTGAAGCTTTCTTT